A selection of T cell receptor beta chains follows, all from one sample in a study of shared clonotypes between healthy human individuals. TCRdb's table, derived via immunoSEQ multiplex PCR, lists solely in-frame clones and lacks some. Of some 2,500,000 clones in the sample, about nine tenths are singletons; the top ten hold approximately 0.4%. Sequencing was carried out using naive CD4+ T cells from PBMCs. The receptors here all came from a man in his late teens or twenties in good health. Some clones in this sample may be carry-over from other donors' samples. Each CDR3 is given with its conserved first and last residue. The D gene is left open where the match is weak. Size is omitted from some rows. Given values are once, few, many or a class for expanded clones.

cdr3_nt cdr3_aa v_call clone_size cdr3_length d_call j_call
TGTGCCAGCAGCCTACCCACTAGCGGAGCCACAGATACGCAGTATTTT CASSLPTSGATDTQYF TRBV14 - 16 TRBD2 TRBJ2-3
TGTGCCAGCAGGCCCTTTGGACAGGGGGCCTACAATGAGCAGTTCTTC CASRPFGQGAYNEQFF TRBV9 - 16 TRBD1 TRBJ2-1
TGCGCCAGCAGACCATTGGGGGGCGTCGCGAACACCGGGGAGCTGTTTTTT CASRPLGGVANTGELFF TRBV5-1 - 17 - TRBJ2-2
TGCGCCAGCAGCTTGGGGGTTGGTGTTGAAAAACTGTTTTTT CASSLGVGVEKLFF TRBV5-1 - 14 - TRBJ1-4
TGTGCCAGCAGTTCCGGACAGGGCCCTACGCAGCAGTACTTC CASSSGQGPTQQYF TRBV28 - 14 TRBD1 TRBJ2-7
TGTGCCAGCAGCTTAGAGGTAGGGAGTAGAGAGCAGTTCTTC CASSLEVGSREQFF TRBV11-2 - 14 - TRBJ2-1
TGCAGCGGAGCGACAGGGGCACCACGAAAACTGTTTTTT CSGATGAPRKLFF TRBV29-1 - 13 TRBD1 TRBJ1-4
TGTGCCAGCAGCCCTGGGGCTAGCGGGGTCTACGATACGCAGTATTTT CASSPGASGVYDTQYF TRBV11-2 - 16 TRBD2 TRBJ2-3
TGTGCCAGCAGTTACGACAGTAGCTCTGGAAACACCATATATTTT CASSYDSSSGNTIYF TRBV7-9 - 15 - TRBJ1-3
TGTGCCAGCAGCCCAATTACTCAGCCCCAGCATTTT CASSPITQPQHF TRBV7-9 - 12 - TRBJ1-5
TGTGCCAGCAGCCTAGGACAGGTCACAGATACGCAGTATTTT CASSLGQVTDTQYF TRBV7-7 - 14 TRBD1 TRBJ2-3
TGTGCCAGCAGCCCCACGGGCTTTCCCTACAATGAGCAGTTCTTC CASSPTGFPYNEQFF TRBV7-2 - 15 - TRBJ2-1
TGCGCCAGCAGCGGGGCGTCTAGCGGAAACTACGAGCAGTACTTC CASSGASSGNYEQYF TRBV5-1 - 15 TRBD2 TRBJ2-7
TGCGCCAGCAGCCAAGAGGGCGAGCGGGGACGTTACGAGCAGTACTTC CASSQEGERGRYEQYF TRBV4-3 - 16 TRBD2 TRBJ2-7
TGTGCCATCTTGGACACCAAAGGAGGGGCGAAGGAAGCTTTCTTT CAILDTKGGAKEAFF TRBV10-3 - 15 - TRBJ1-1
TGTGCCACCAGCAGAGTCCCTAGCGGGACTGATTCTGGGGCCAACGTCCTGACTTTC CATSRVPSGTDSGANVLTF TRBV15 - 19 TRBD2 TRBJ2-6
TGTGCCAGCTCACCACTCGGGACAGAAGCCGGCTACACCTTC CASSPLGTEAGYTF TRBV18 - 14 TRBD1 TRBJ1-2
TGTGCCAGCAGCTTAGGCGGAATCTCTGGGGCCAACGTCCTGACTTTC CASSLGGISGANVLTF TRBV7-9 - 16 - TRBJ2-6
TGTGCCAGCAGCCCTAGTCAGGGCGAGCAGTACTTC CASSPSQGEQYF TRBV7-9 - 12 - TRBJ2-7
TGCAGCGTGGCCCTCACACTAGACCCTAATTCACCCCTCCACTTT CSVALTLDPNSPLHF TRBV29-1 once 15 - TRBJ1-6
TGTGCCTGGGCGACAGCTCAAGAGACCCAGTACTTC CAWATAQETQYF TRBV30 - 12 - TRBJ2-5
TGTGCCAGCAGTTTTAGGGGGCGTCAGCCCCAGCATTTT CASSFRGRQPQHF TRBV28 - 13 TRBD1 TRBJ1-5
TGTGCCAGCAGCCATTTGACTGGCTACACCTTC CASSHLTGYTF TRBV6-6 - 11 - TRBJ1-2
TGCGCCAGCAGCTTGGGTCTAGCGGGTGGCGAGCAGTACTTC CASSLGLAGGEQYF TRBV5-1 - 14 TRBD2 TRBJ2-7
TGTGCCAGCAGTTACCGACAGGGAGCAAAAGCTTTCTTT CASSYRQGAKAFF TRBV6-6 once 13 TRBD1 TRBJ1-1
TGTGCCAGCACACCTCCGGGGACGGCGAACACTGAAGCTTTCTTT CASTPPGTANTEAFF TRBV28 - 15 - TRBJ1-1
TGTGCCAGCAGTTTATCAGGCGCAACTAATGAAAAACTGTTTTTT CASSLSGATNEKLFF TRBV28 - 15 - TRBJ1-4
TGCGCCAGCAGCCAAGATGTCGGGGGGGCGGAAAAACTGTTTTTT CASSQDVGGAEKLFF TRBV4-3 - 15 - TRBJ1-4
TGCGCCAGCAGCTTGGTTGCCGGCGGGAACTATGGCTACACCTTC CASSLVAGGNYGYTF TRBV5-1 - 15 - TRBJ1-2
TGTGCCAGCAGCCAAGATTACCATACGCAGTATTTT CASSQDYHTQYF TRBV4-2 - 12 - TRBJ2-3
TGCGCCAGCAGCAAGGGGTCGGAGCAGTACTTC CASSKGSEQYF TRBV5-1 - 11 - TRBJ2-7
TGTGCCAGCAGGAGACCACAGGGATCTGGAAACACCATATATTTT CASRRPQGSGNTIYF TRBV6-5 - 15 - TRBJ1-3
TGTGCCAGCAGTTTATCCCTATGGAACACTGAAGCTTTCTTT CASSLSLWNTEAFF TRBV28 - 14 - TRBJ1-1
TGTGCCAGCACCGATTCTCGGACAGGGGGCGAGGGAGAAGCTTTCTTT CASTDSRTGGEGEAFF TRBV5-4 - 16 TRBD1 TRBJ1-1
TGTGCCAGCAGTGAACCCGGAGCGGTAGATACGCAGTATTTT CASSEPGAVDTQYF TRBV25-1 - 14 - TRBJ2-3
TGTGCCAGCAGCTCACAGGGGGCGGCGAACACCGGGGAGCTGTTTTTT CASSSQGAANTGELFF TRBV7-2 - 16 TRBD1 TRBJ2-2
TGTGCCAGCAAAGGCGGAGCCTACGAGCAGTACTTC CASKGGAYEQYF TRBV25-1 - 12 - TRBJ2-7
TGTGCCAGTAACCGGGACAGGGGGCTGAGCAATCAGCCCCAGCATTTT CASNRDRGLSNQPQHF TRBV19 - 16 TRBD1 TRBJ1-5
TGTGCCAGCAGCTCCCGGACAGGCGGAGGCTACAATGAGCAGTTCTTC CASSSRTGGGYNEQFF TRBV9 few 16 TRBD1 TRBJ2-1
TGCGCCAGCAGTCCGGGACCCCGGTTTGAAAAACTGTTTTTT CASSPGPRFEKLFF TRBV10-2 - 14 - TRBJ1-4
TGTGCCAGCAGCCTAAGGGACAGGGTTAACACTGAAGCTTTCTTT CASSLRDRVNTEAFF TRBV7-2 - 15 TRBD1 TRBJ1-1
TGTGCCAGCAGCTTGACAGGGGGCAACACCGGGGAGCTGTTTTTT CASSLTGGNTGELFF TRBV6-5 - 15 TRBD1 TRBJ2-2
TGTGCCAGCAGCTTGCCCGGGCCCTCGGGCTACACCTTC CASSLPGPSGYTF TRBV5-4 - 13 - TRBJ1-2
TGCGCCAGCGCCCCCCGGGAAGACACAGATACGCAGTATTTT CASAPREDTDTQYF TRBV5-1 - 14 - TRBJ2-3
TGTGCCAGCAGTGAGACCTCCTACAATGAGCAGTTCTTC CASSETSYNEQFF TRBV9 - 13 - TRBJ2-1
TGTGCCAGCAGTTTCCCCCTCCGGGACAGGGGGGCCAATGAGCAGTTCTTC CASSFPLRDRGANEQFF TRBV28 - 17 TRBD1 TRBJ2-1
TGTGCCAGCAGCAAAGGGCGAGGGGCACAAGAGACCCAGTACTTC CASSKGRGAQETQYF TRBV21-1 - 15 - TRBJ2-5
TGCGCCAGCAGCTTGACGGGGACTGCTGAAGCTTTCTTT CASSLTGTAEAFF TRBV5-1 - 13 - TRBJ1-1
TGTGCCGCCGGAAAAGGGACTCATCCTAGAGGAGCATATTACGAGCAGTACTTC CAAGKGTHPRGAYYEQYF TRBV11-2 - 18 - TRBJ2-7
TGTGCCAGCACCGGGACAGGGTATTATGGCTACACCTTC CASTGTGYYGYTF TRBV28 - 13 TRBD1 TRBJ1-2
TGTGCCATCAGTGAGTCGGGATCTTATAATTCACCCCTCCACTTT CAISESGSYNSPLHF TRBV10-3 - 15 - TRBJ1-6
TGTGCCAGCAGTGGGACTAGCGGGGGGACCCAGTACTTC CASSGTSGGTQYF TRBV2 - 13 TRBD2 TRBJ2-5
TGTGCCAGCAGTTTATCTGTCATCGGGCGACAGAACACCGGGGAGCTGTTTTTT CASSLSVIGRQNTGELFF TRBV27 - 18 - TRBJ2-2
TGTGCCAGCAGCCCGGGACAGGCGAGTGAAAAACTGTTTTTT CASSPGQASEKLFF TRBV7-2 - 14 TRBD1 TRBJ1-4
TGTGCCCATGGGAGACGGATGTTCACTGAAGCTTTCTTT CAHGRRMFTEAFF TRBV28 - 13 - TRBJ1-1
TGCGCCAGCAGCGGCAGGACAGGGGGCCCCGGGGAGCTGTTTTTT CASSGRTGGPGELFF TRBV5-1 - 15 TRBD1 TRBJ2-2
TGTGCCAGCAGTTACTCGGCCAGCGGGAGGGCGTATACGCAGTATTTT CASSYSASGRAYTQYF TRBV6-5 - 16 TRBD2 TRBJ2-3
TGTGCCACCAGCAGAGATGCGGGGGTCACCGGGGAGCTGTTTTTT CATSRDAGVTGELFF TRBV15 - 15 TRBD2 TRBJ2-2